The rows below give T cell receptor beta chains drawn from one sample of a study of blood T cell repertoires in COVID-19. TCRdb's copy holds only in-frame clones and misses some; the assay was immunoSEQ multiplex PCR. The sample consists of 210,000 or so clones, roughly 89% of them appearing once. The sequenced sample consisted of peripheral blood. The source of these receptors is a man aged 50 to 59 with acute or convalescent COVID-19. CDR3s include the opening cysteine and the closing phenylalanine or tryptophan. A D gene is named only where the DNA matches it firmly. Not all rows give a size; the values are once, few, many and, for expanded clones, a class.

D: NA; J: TRBJ1-5; size: NA; length: 14; V: TRBV2; DNA: TGTGCCAGCAGCCTACAGGGAAATCGTCAGCCCCAGCATTTT; CDR3: CASSLQGNRQPQHF
D: NA; J: TRBJ2-7; size: NA; length: 15; V: TRBV25-1; DNA: TGTGCCAGCAGCTGGGGACTCGGGAAAACCTACGAGCAGTACTTC; CDR3: CASSWGLGKTYEQYF
D: TRBD1; J: TRBJ1-5; size: NA; length: 15; V: TRBV10-3; DNA: TGTGCCATCAGTATGGGACAGGGGTCGGGGCAGCCCCAGCATTTT; CDR3: CAISMGQGSGQPQHF
D: NA; J: TRBJ1-4; size: few; length: 15; V: TRBV27; DNA: TGTGCCAGCAGTCCTACAGGATTCCATAATGAAAAACTGTTTTTT; CDR3: CASSPTGFHNEKLFF
D: NA; J: TRBJ2-1; size: NA; length: 13; V: TRBV5-6; DNA: TGTGCCAGCAGCTTGGGCGTATACAATGAGCAGTTCTTC; CDR3: CASSLGVYNEQFF
D: TRBD1; J: TRBJ2-2; size: NA; length: 17; V: TRBV30; DNA: TGTGCCTGGAGTGTTGTATGGACAGGGGGTCACACCGGGGAGCTGTTTTTT; CDR3: CAWSVVWTGGHTGELFF
D: NA; J: TRBJ1-2; size: NA; length: 16; V: TRBV7-9; DNA: TGTGCCAGCAGCTCCCCCTGGAGCATTTCTAACTATGGCTACACCTTC; CDR3: CASSSPWSISNYGYTF
D: NA; J: TRBJ2-3; size: NA; length: 16; V: TRBV5-4; DNA: TGTGCCAGCAGCTGGGCCGGGACAAGAACCACAGATACGCAGTATTTT; CDR3: CASSWAGTRTTDTQYF
D: NA; J: TRBJ2-3; size: NA; length: 14; V: TRBV18; DNA: TGTGCCAGCTCACCAGACAGAAGCACAGATACGCAGTATTTT; CDR3: CASSPDRSTDTQYF
D: NA; J: TRBJ1-5; size: few; length: 16; V: TRBV20-1; DNA: TGCAGTGCTAGTAGTACGGGACACCCTAGCAATCAGCCCCAGCATTTT; CDR3: CSASSTGHPSNQPQHF
D: NA; J: TRBJ1-2; size: NA; length: 16; V: TRBV6-6; DNA: TGTGCCAGTGTTGAGAGTCTAGGGCAGGGAGGCTATGGCTACACCTTC; CDR3: CASVESLGQGGYGYTF
D: TRBD1; J: TRBJ2-1; size: NA; length: 14; V: TRBV29-1; DNA: TGCAGCGTTTCCCTACAGGGGGCGTTCGATGAGCAGTTCTTC; CDR3: CSVSLQGAFDEQFF
D: NA; J: TRBJ1-3; size: NA; length: 15; V: TRBV5-1; DNA: TGCGCCAGCAGCTTGGCCGGGAGCTCTGGAAACACCATATATTTT; CDR3: CASSLAGSSGNTIYF
D: TRBD1; J: TRBJ2-1; size: NA; length: 11; V: TRBV29-1; DNA: TGCAGCGTTGGACAGGGGTTTGAGCAGTTCTTC; CDR3: CSVGQGFEQFF
D: NA; J: TRBJ1-5; size: NA; length: 17; V: TRBV2; DNA: TGTGCCAGCACCCTAACTCTCATCCGGGACACCCGCCAGGCCCAGCATTTT; CDR3: CASTLTLIRDTRQAQHF
D: NA; J: TRBJ2-7; size: NA; length: 15; V: TRBV7-8; DNA: TGTGCCAGCAGCTTAGCCCCGGGGGAGGCCTACGAGCAGTACTTC; CDR3: CASSLAPGEAYEQYF
D: NA; J: TRBJ1-1; size: once; length: 14; V: TRBV5-1; DNA: TGCGCCAGCAGCGGAGGGAGGGGAGGCACTGAAGCTTTCTTT; CDR3: CASSGGRGGTEAFF
D: NA; J: TRBJ2-1; size: once; length: 15; V: TRBV9; DNA: TGTGCCAGCAGCGTAGGAATTATCGCGGTAACTGAGCAGTTCTTC; CDR3: CASSVGIIAVTEQFF
D: NA; J: TRBJ2-2; size: NA; length: 17; V: TRBV5-1; DNA: TGCGCCAGCAGCCCCACCGAGGTGCGTCTGGTTAGCGGGGAGCTGTTTTTT; CDR3: CASSPTEVRLVSGELFF
D: NA; J: TRBJ1-4; size: NA; length: 15; V: TRBV10-3; DNA: TGTGCCATCAGTGAGTCCATGGAGACAGATGAAAAACTGTTTTTT; CDR3: CAISESMETDEKLFF
D: TRBD1; J: TRBJ2-1; size: NA; length: 15; V: TRBV10-3; DNA: TGTGCCATCAGTGAAGGTACAGGGGGTTACAATGAGCAGTTCTTC; CDR3: CAISEGTGGYNEQFF
D: NA; J: TRBJ2-3; size: NA; length: 15; V: TRBV5-1; DNA: TGCGCCAGCAGCTTGATGCCTATAGGCACAGATACGCAGTATTTT; CDR3: CASSLMPIGTDTQYF
D: TRBD1; J: TRBJ2-2; size: NA; length: 15; V: TRBV2; DNA: TGTGCCAGCAAACGGACAGGTCCGAACACCGGGGAGCTGTTTTTT; CDR3: CASKRTGPNTGELFF
D: TRBD1; J: TRBJ2-3; size: once; length: 14; V: TRBV19; DNA: TGTGCCAGTAGCCCTAAAACAGGGGCTGATACGCAGTATTTT; CDR3: CASSPKTGADTQYF
D: NA; J: TRBJ1-6; size: NA; length: 14; V: TRBV2; DNA: TGTGCCAGCTCTGAGGGAAGGGTAAATTCACCCCTCCACTTT; CDR3: CASSEGRVNSPLHF
D: NA; J: TRBJ2-7; size: NA; length: 13; V: TRBV27; DNA: TGTGCCAGCAGTTTAGTCAGTAGGAGCGAGCAGTACTTC; CDR3: CASSLVSRSEQYF